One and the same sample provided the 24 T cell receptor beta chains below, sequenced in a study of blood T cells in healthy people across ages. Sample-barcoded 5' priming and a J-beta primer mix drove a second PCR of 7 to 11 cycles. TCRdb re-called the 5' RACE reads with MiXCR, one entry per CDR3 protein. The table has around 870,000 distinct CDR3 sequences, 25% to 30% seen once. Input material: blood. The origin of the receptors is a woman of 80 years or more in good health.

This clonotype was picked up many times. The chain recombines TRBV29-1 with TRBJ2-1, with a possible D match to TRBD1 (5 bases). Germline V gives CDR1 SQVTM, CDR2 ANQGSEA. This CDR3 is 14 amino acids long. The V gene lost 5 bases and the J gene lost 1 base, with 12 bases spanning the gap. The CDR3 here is CSVRQSNSYNEQFF. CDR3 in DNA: TGCAGCGTTCGACAGAGTAATTCCTACAATGAGCAGTTCTTC.

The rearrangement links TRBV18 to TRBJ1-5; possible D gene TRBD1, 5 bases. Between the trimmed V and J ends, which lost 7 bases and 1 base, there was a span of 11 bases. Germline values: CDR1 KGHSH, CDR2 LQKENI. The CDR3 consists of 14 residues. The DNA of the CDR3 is TGTGCCAGCTGGGACCGGGACAGCAATCAGCCCCAGCATTTT. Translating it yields CASWDRDSNQPQHF.

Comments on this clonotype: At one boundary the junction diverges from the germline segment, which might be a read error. The CDR3 is CAGSQDAASRVGGYTF. The CDR3 DNA is TGCGCCGGCAGCCAAGACGCAGCCTCCCGTGTGGGTGGCTACACCTTC. The rearrangement joins TRBV4-3 to TRBJ1-2; D unclear. Germline lookup yields CDR1 LGHNA and CDR2 YSLEER. The CDR3 is 16 residues long.

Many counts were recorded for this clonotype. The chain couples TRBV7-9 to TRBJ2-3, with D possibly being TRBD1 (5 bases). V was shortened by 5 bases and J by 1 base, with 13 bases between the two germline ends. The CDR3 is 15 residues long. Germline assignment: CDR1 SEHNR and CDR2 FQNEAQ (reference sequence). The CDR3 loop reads CASSLPLTGTDTQYF. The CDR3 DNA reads TGTGCCAGCAGCCTGCCACTGACAGGCACAGATACGCAGTATTTT. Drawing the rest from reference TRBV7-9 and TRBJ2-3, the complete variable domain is DTGVSQNPRHKITKRGQNVTFRCDPISEHNRLYWYRQTLGQGPEFLTYFQNEAQLEKSRLLSDRFSAERPKGSFSTLEIQRTEQGDSAMYLCASSLPLTGTDTQYFGPGTRLTVL.

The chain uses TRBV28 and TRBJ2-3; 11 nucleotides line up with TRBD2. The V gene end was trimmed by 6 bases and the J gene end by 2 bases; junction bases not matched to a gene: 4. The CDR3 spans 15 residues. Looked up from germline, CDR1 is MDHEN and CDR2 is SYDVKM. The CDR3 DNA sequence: TGTGCCAGCAGGGGGACTAGCGGTTCCACAGATACGCAGTATTTT. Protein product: CASRGTSGSTDTQYF.

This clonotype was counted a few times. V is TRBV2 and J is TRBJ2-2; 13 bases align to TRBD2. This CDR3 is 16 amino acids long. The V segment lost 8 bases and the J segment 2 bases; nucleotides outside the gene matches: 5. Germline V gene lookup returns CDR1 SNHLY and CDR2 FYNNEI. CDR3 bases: TGTGCCAGCCAAAGGACTAGCGGGGGAAACACCGGGGAGCTGTTTTTT. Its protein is CASQRTSGGNTGELFF.

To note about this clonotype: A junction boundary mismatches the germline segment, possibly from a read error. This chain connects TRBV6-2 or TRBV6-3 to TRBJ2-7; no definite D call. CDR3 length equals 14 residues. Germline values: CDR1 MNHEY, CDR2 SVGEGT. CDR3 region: CASSLVDGAYVQYF. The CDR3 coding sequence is TGTGCCAGCAGCTTAGTGGACGGAGCCTACGTGCAGTACTTC.

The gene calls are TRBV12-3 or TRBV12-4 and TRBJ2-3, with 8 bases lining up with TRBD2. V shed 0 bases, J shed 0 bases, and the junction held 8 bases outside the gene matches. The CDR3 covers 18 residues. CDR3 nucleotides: TGTGCCAGCAGTTTAGCCCCCGCTAGCGGGTTTAGCACAGATACGCAGTATTTT. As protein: CASSLAPASGFSTDTQYF.

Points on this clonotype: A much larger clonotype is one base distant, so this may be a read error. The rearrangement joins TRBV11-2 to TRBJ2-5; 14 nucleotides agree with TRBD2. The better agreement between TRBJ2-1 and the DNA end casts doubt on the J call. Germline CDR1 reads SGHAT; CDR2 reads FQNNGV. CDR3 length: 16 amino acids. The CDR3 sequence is CASSMGLAGVQETQFF. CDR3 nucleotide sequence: TGTGCCAGCAGCATGGGACTAGCGGGGGTTCAAGAGACCCAGTTCTTC.

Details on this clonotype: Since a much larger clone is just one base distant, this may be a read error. The CDR3 nucleotides read TGCAGTGCTAGAGATACGAAGGGCTGGAATGAGCAGTACTTC. Its translation is CSARDTKGWNEQYF. V is TRBV20-1 and J is TRBJ2-7; D gene unclear. Trimming left V 0 bases short and J 7 bases short, with 16 bases between. This CDR3 comprises 14 residues. The germline V gene encodes CDR1 DFQATT and CDR2 SNEGSKA (reference sequence).

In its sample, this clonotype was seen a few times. The CDR3 sequence is CASRGGGQGRYEQYF. The DNA of the CDR3 is TGTGCCAGCAGGGGGGGGGGACAGGGGCGCTACGAGCAGTACTTC. The chain uses TRBV28 and TRBJ2-7; 10 positions match TRBD1. Germline V lookup: CDR1 MDHEN, CDR2 SYDVKM. CDR3 length equals 15 residues. The junction had 8 bases not matched to a gene; V was cut back by 6 bases and J by 3 bases.

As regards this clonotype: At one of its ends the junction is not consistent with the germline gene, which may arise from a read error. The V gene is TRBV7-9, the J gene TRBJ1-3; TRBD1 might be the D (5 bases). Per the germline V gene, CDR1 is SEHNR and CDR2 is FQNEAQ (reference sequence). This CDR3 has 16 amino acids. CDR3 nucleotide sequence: TGTGCCGGCAGCTTTCGGGGGGGATCTTCTGGAAACACCAGATATTTT. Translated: CAGSFRGGSSGNTRYF.

As DNA, the CDR3 is TGCGCCAGCAGCCAAGATAGGGAGATCTATGGCTACACCTTC. This encodes CASSQDREIYGYTF. The chain recombines TRBV4-1 with TRBJ1-2; the D is unclear. Germline V CDR1 and CDR2: MGHRA, YSYEKL. This CDR3 has 14 residues. V gave up 0 bases and J gave up 4 bases, with 9 bases separating them.

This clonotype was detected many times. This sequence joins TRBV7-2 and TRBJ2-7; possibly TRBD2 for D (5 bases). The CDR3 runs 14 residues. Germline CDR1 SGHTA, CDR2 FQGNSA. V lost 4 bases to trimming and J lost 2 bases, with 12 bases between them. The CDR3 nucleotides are TGTGCCAGCAGCTCTAGCTTACGGGCCTACGAGCAGTACTTC. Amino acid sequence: CASSSSLRAYEQYF.

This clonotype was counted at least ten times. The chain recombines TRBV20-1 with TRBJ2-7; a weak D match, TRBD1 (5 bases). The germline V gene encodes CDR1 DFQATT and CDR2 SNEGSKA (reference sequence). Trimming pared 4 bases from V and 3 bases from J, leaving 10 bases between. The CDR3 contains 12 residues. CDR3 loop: CSAMTDSYEQYF. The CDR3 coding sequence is TGCAGTGCTATGACAGACAGCTACGAGCAGTACTTC.

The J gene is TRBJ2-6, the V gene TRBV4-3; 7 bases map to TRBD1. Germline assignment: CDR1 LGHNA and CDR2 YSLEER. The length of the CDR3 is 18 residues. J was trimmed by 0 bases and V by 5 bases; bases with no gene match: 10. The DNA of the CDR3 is TGCGCCAGCAGCTTAGAGACAGGGAGAGTCTCTGGGGCCAACGTCCTGACTTTC. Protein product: CASSLETGRVSGANVLTF.

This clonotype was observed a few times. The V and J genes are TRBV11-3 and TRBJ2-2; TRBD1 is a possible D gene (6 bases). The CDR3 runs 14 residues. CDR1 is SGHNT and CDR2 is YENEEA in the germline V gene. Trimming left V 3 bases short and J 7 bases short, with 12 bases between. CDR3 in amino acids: CASSFIQGLGELFF. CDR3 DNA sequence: TGTGCCAGCAGCTTTATACAGGGTCTCGGGGAGCTGTTTTTT.

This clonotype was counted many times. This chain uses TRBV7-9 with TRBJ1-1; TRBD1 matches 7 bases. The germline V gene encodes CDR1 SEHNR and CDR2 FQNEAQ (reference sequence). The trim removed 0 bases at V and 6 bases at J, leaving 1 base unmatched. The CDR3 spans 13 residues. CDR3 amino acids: CASSLAGGSEAFF. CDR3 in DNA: TGTGCCAGCAGCTTAGCAGGGGGCTCTGAAGCTTTCTTT. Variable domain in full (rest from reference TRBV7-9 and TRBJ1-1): DTGVSQNPRHKITKRGQNVTFRCDPISEHNRLYWYRQTLGQGPEFLTYFQNEAQLEKSRLLSDRFSAERPKGSFSTLEIQRTEQGDSAMYLCASSLAGGSEAFFGQGTRLTVV.

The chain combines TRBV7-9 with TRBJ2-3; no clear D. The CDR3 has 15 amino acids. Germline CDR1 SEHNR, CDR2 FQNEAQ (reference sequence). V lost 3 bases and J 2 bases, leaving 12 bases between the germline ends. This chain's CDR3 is CASSFFRSHTDTQYF. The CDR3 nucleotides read TGTGCCAGCAGCTTTTTTAGATCCCACACAGATACGCAGTATTTT. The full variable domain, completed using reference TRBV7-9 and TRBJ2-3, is DTGVSQNPRHKITKRGQNVTFRCDPISEHNRLYWYRQTLGQGPEFLTYFQNEAQLEKSRLLSDRFSAERPKGSFSTLEIQRTEQGDSAMYLCASSFFRSHTDTQYFGPGTRLTVL.

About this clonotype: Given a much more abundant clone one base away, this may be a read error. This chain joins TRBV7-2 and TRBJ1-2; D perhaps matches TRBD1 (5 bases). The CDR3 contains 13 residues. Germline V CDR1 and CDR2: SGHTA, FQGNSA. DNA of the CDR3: TGTGCCGGCAGCTTAGGGGCCGCGAATGGCTACACCTTC. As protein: CAGSLGAANGYTF.

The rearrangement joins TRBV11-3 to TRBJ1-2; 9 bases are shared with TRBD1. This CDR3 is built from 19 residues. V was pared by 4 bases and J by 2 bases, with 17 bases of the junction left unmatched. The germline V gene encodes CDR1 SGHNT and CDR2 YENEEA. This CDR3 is CASSSGTGRPQEGNYGYTF. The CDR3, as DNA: TGTGCCAGCAGCTCCGGGACAGGGAGACCCCAGGAAGGCAACTATGGCTACACCTTC.

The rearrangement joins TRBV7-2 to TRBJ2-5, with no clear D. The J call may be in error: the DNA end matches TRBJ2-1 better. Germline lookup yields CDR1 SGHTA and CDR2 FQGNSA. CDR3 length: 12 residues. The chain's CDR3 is CASRPHQETQFF. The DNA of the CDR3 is TGTGCCAGCAGACCGCACCAAGAGACCCAGTTCTTC.

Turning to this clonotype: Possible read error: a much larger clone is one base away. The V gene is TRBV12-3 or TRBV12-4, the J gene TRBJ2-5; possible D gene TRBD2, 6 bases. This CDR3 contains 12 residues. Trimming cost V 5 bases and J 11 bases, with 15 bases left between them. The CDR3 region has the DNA TGTGCCAGCAGTACCCTCCCGGGGGAGCAGTACTTC. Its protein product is CASSTLPGEQYF.

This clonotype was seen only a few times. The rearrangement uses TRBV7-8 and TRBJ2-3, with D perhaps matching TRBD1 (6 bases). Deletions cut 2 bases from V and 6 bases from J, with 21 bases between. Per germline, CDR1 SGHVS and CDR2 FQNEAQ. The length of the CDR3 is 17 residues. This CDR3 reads CASSLIPWRQGQDTQYF. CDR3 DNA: TGTGCCAGCAGCTTAATCCCTTGGCGCCAGGGGCAGGATACGCAGTATTTT.